What follows is one TCR beta chain and its context. Its target is not known. The data originate from a study of breast tumors, draining lymph nodes, adjacent tissues. Germline V gene data show CDR1 as SGHDT and CDR2 as YYEEEE. The CDR3 runs to 13 residues. Trimming removed 4 bases from V and 2 bases from J, with 10 bases in between. General study points: Tumor TCR diversity was below lymph nodes but above nontumor tissue. Luminal-like breast cancer showed significantly greater tumor-nontumor repertoire similarity than basal-like breast cancer did. The data were judged consistent with most tumor T cells coming from lymph node and expanding in tumor.

One entry per CDR3 protein results from TCRdb running MiXCR on the multiplex PCR reads. Among around 17,000 distinct CDR3 sequences, about 45% were seen once, and the ten largest hold about 14%. This receptor was obtained from a female donor with breast cancer. Some clones in this sample may be carry-over from other donors' samples. The material sequenced was tumor-adjacent breast tissue. The chain is built from TRBV5-6 and TRBJ2-7; D ambiguous. In DNA form, the CDR3 reads TGTGCCAGCAGCCTCAAAGCCGCCTACGAGCAGTACTTC. Protein product: CASSLKAAYEQYF.